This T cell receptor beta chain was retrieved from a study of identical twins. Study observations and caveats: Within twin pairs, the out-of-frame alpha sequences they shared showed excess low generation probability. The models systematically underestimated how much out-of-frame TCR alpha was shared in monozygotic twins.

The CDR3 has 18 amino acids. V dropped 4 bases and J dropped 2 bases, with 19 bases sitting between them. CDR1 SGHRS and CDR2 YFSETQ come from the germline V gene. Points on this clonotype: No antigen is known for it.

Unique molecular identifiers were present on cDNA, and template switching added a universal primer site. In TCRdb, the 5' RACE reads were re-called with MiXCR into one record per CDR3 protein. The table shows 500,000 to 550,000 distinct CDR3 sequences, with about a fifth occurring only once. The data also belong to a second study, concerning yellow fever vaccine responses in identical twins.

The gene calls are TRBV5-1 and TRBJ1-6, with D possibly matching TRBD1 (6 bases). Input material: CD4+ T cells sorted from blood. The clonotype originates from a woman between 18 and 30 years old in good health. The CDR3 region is CASSATTGIGTYNSPLHF. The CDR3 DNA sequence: TGCGCCAGCAGCGCGACTACAGGGATCGGGACCTATAATTCACCCCTCCACTTT.